The following is a T cell receptor beta chain sequence with its context. Its antigen is still unknown. Each single cDNA molecule received a unique molecular identifier. MiXCR was run by TCRdb on the 5' RACE reads, yielding one entry per CDR3 protein. This sample has some 80,000 distinct CDR3 sequences; about 12% occur once, and the top ten carry under 8%. This sample was included in a study of early T cells in non-severe SARS-CoV-2 infection. At the level of the study: Sequencing of unsorted whole blood was done on bulk RNA, leaving chains unpaired. Study-level points and caveats: VDJdb matching favored anti-spike CD8 responses, missing private and CD4 specificities.

Per germline, CDR1 MNHEY and CDR2 SMNVEV (reference sequence). V lost 6 bases and J lost 10, with 18 bases in between. The CDR3 covers 14 residues. J is TRBJ1-4 and V is TRBV27; D perhaps matches TRBD1 (5 bases). Material for sequencing was whole blood. The receptor was isolated from an adult who was a healthcare worker with PCR-confirmed SARS-CoV-2 infection or an uninfected control (not recorded which). The CDR3 nucleotides read TGTGCCAGCAGGAAGACAGACCTTCGGGGAAAACTGTTTTTT. Its protein is CASRKTDLRGKLFF.